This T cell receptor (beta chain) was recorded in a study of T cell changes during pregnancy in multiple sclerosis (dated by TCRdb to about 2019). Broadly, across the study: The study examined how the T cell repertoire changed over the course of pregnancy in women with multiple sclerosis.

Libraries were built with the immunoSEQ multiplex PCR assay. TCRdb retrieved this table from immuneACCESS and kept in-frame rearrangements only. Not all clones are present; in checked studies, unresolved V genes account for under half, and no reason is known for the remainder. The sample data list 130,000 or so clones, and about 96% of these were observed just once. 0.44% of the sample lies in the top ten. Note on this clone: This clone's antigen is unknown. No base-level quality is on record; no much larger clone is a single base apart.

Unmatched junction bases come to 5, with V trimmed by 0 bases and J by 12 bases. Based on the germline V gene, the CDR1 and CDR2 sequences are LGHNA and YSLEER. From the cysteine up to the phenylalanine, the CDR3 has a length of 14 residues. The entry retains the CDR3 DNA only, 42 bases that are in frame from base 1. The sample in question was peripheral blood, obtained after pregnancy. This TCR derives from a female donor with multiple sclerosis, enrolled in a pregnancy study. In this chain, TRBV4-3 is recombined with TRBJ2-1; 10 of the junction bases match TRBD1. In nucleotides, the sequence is TGCGCCAGCAGCCAAGAGGGGGACAGGGGTGGGCAGTTCTTC. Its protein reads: CASSQEGDRGGQFF.